This T cell receptor beta chain comes out of a study of blood T cell repertoires in COVID-19. V lost 8 bases and J lost 0, with 20 bases in between. The CDR3 covers 16 residues. From germline, CDR1 is SGHRS and CDR2 YFSETQ. Profiled with immunoSEQ multiplex PCR; TCRdb holds only in-frame clones, not every one. The table has more than 300,000 clones, 70% to 90% seen once; the top ten hold around 6%. The TCR originated in a woman in her 30s who had recovered from COVID-19. The chain has TRBV5-1 and TRBJ1-2, with a tentative D call TRBD1 (6 bases). The sample taken for sequencing was PBMCs or T cells enriched from blood (not recorded which). CDR3 in DNA: TGCGCCAGGTCGATGGGGGCCCCAATAGCTAACTATGGCTACACCTTC. Translating it yields CARSMGAPIANYGYTF.